This paragraph reports one T cell receptor (beta chain). This clone was counted only a few times. Its recognized antigen is unknown. No qualities accompany the bases; no much larger clone lies one base away. The data stem from a study of vaccination effects on CD4 cells after COVID-19 (dated 2022 in TCRdb). Some background on the complete study: Each participant got two doses of an mRNA SARS-CoV-2 vaccine, either BNT162b2 or mRNA-1273. Pre-vaccine samples were collected from a couple of convalescent patients 16 days and one week before the first dose, corresponding to 142 and 148 days after COVID-19 diagnosis. The full study included over 8 COVID-19 convalescent patients and a few SARS-CoV-2-naive healthy vaccine recipients. SARS-CoV-2 spike-specific CD4+ TCR repertoires from before and after mRNA vaccination were compared in COVID-19 convalescent patients and in infection-naive vaccine recipients. In the study, cultures from other donors were sequenced using the Oncomine TCR Beta short-read assay on an Illumina iSeq 100. Results the study describes overall, beyond this receptor: In convalescent patients, the post-vaccine spike-reactive repertoire was composed mainly of new vaccine-induced clones that were largely distinct from infection-induced clones. At late post-vaccination timepoints, both infection-induced and vaccine-induced clones showed marked clonal contraction, consistent with waning T cell responses. Only a small number of convalescent patients were included, and no early post-infection timepoints were available, which limited the study.

Relative to germline, V is 2 bases shorter and J is 8 bases shorter, with 12 bases between their ends. Its CDR3 holds 13 amino acids, cysteine through phenylalanine. Of the read, only the CDR3 DNA is kept; its 39 bases are in frame from base 1. The germline V gene sets CDR1 to SGHTA and CDR2 to FQGTGA. In the ViraFEST assay, PBMC were stimulated with viral peptide pools, and TCR sequencing was then used to find antigen-specific CD4+ T cell clonotypes based on their expansion. After approximately 11 days of culture, CD4+ T cells were isolated with the EasySep CD4+ T cell isolation kit. PCR-confirmed SARS-CoV-2 infection had occurred in convalescent patients between March and December 2020, before the Alpha, Beta and Delta variants emerged in the United States. Each well held under 2.5 million PBMC cultured in IMDM containing around 5% human AB serum, roughly 10 IU/ml IL-2 and gentamicin, along with about 10 ug/ml peptides. On days 3 and 7, half of the culture medium was replaced with fresh IL-2-containing medium. Unless otherwise noted, each peptide stimulation condition was cultured in triplicate wells. Using Ficoll-Paque Plus gradient centrifugation, PBMC were separated from whole blood and then either used fresh or cryopreserved at -140C. The QIAamp micro DNA kit was used to extract genomic DNA from the cultured CD4+ T cells.

Library preparation was by the immunoSEQ multiplex PCR assay. DNA from the cultured and isolated CD4+ T cells underwent TCR beta CDR3 sequencing. The study's own analysis went as follows. The analysis removed non-productive TCR sequences, trimmed reads to the CDR3 region, and retained only CDR3s that were 7 or more amino acids long. Antigen-specific clonotypes were identified with the MANAFEST web app by comparing expansion in peptide wells against reference cultures. To be called positive, a clone needed expansion at FDR<0.05 compared with the reference and with all other wells, an odds ratio greater than 5, and a frequency greater than 0.1% in two replicate wells. A clonotype was defined as cross-reactive if the clonotype was significantly expanded both in SARS-CoV-2 spike wells and in at least one common cold coronavirus spike condition. CDR3 similarity was assessed by Levenshtein distance using the stringdist R package, and unrooted trees were constructed with ape in R 3.6.1. TCRdb obtained this table from immuneACCESS and retained in-frame rearrangements with V and J assigned. These tables miss some clones; where compared with another copy, unresolved V genes account for less than half of the shortfall, and the remainder is unexplained. The DNA was the basis for D and trimming; V, J and clone size are from that table. The sample has 25,000 to 35,000 clones on record, 55% to 75% of them singletons. The ten largest clonotypes hold about 29% of the sample.

The sample in question was CD4+ T cells from PBMCs cultured with a peptide pool, obtained before COVID-19 vaccination. The rearrangement combines TRBV7-3 with TRBJ1-1; no D gene can be assigned with confidence. This clonotype was obtained from a human donor who had a prior SARS-CoV-2 infection. The DNA sequence follows: TGTGCCAGCAGCTTAGACTACGGAGCCGAAGCTTTCTTT. The encoded protein is CASSLDYGAEAFF.